This T cell receptor (beta chain) was obtained from a study of blood T cells in healthy people across ages. Through a sample-barcoded 5' primer and a J-beta primer mix, a second PCR was run for roughly 7 to 12 cycles. MiXCR, applied by TCRdb to the 5' RACE reads, yields one record per CDR3 protein. The sample lists over 1,500,000 distinct CDR3 sequences; around 40% were seen once. This clonotype was observed once. Isolated PBMCs totaled at least 6.5 million in each sample. Material: blood. The source is a human donor in good health.

CDR3 region: CASSQEIGLAGNEQFF. CDR3 bases: TGCGCCAGCAGCCAAGAAATCGGGCTAGCAGGTAATGAGCAGTTCTTC. The V and J genes are TRBV4-3 and TRBJ2-1, with D possibly matching TRBD2 (5 bases). CDR3 length equals 16 residues. Trimming stripped 0 bases from V and 7 bases from J, with 16 bases between. In germline, CDR1 is LGHNA, CDR2 YSLEER.